The 7 T cell receptor beta chains listed next were all sequenced from one sample in a study of blood T cell repertoires in COVID-19. Assay: immunoSEQ multiplex PCR; the TCRdb copy retains only in-frame clones and omits some. The sample holds about 100,000 clones; 75% to 90% are singletons and the top ten take 4.5%. The sequenced material came from peripheral blood. These receptors came from a human donor in a cohort sampled during active COVID-19.

The chain is built from TRBV24-1 and TRBJ2-7; 10 nucleotides match TRBD1. The CDR3 is made up of 15 amino acids. Unmatched junction bases numbered 7, after V lost 4 bases and J lost 5 bases. Germline V CDR1 and CDR2: KGHDR, SFDVKD. CDR3 protein: CATSDPGQGIHEQYF. As DNA, the CDR3 is TGTGCCACCAGTGACCCGGGACAGGGGATCCACGAGCAGTACTTC.

The rearrangement links TRBV7-8 to TRBJ2-7; D possibly corresponds to TRBD1 (6 bases). The CDR3 runs 14 residues. Germline V gene data show CDR1 as SGHVS and CDR2 as FQNEAQ. Deletions cut 3 bases from V and 2 bases from J, with 11 bases between. Written as DNA, the CDR3 is TGTGCCAGCAGCTTCCGGGACACAGCCTACGAGCAGTACTTC. Amino acids: CASSFRDTAYEQYF.

A few counts support this clone. The J gene is TRBJ1-5, the V gene TRBV11-2; no reliable D call. The germline CDR1 and CDR2 sequences are SGHAT and FQNNGV. The CDR3 totals 14 residues. V dropped 2 bases and J dropped 4 bases, with 9 bases sitting between them. The CDR3 sequence is CASSLQSTNQPQHF. DNA for the CDR3: TGTGCCAGCAGCTTACAGTCGACTAATCAGCCCCAGCATTTT.

This chain uses TRBV10-3 with TRBJ2-5, with a tentative D call TRBD1 (6 bases). The CDR3 totals 15 residues. V was pared by 0 bases and J by 5 bases, with 13 bases between. Per germline, CDR1 ENHRY and CDR2 SYGVKD. The CDR3 region is CAISESLGASETQYF. Written as DNA, the CDR3 is TGTGCCATCAGTGAGTCGCTGGGGGCCTCGGAGACCCAGTACTTC.

This chain uses TRBV6-6 with TRBJ1-1; D gene ambiguous. The V and J ends lost 0 bases and 2 bases respectively, with 10 bases between them. CDR3 length: 15 residues. Germline CDR1 MNHNY, CDR2 SVGAGI (reference sequence). For the CDR3, the DNA is TGTGCCAGCAGTTACTCTAACACCAAAAACACTGAAGCTTTCTTT. Translation gives CASSYSNTKNTEAFF.

The genes are TRBV18 and TRBJ2-1; no firm D call. Germline V lookup: CDR1 KGHSH, CDR2 LQKENI. The CDR3 is 13 residues long. The V end was cut by 3 bases, the J end by 5 bases, with 8 bases between. CDR3 in DNA: TGTGCCAGCTCACCCAGCCGGGACAATGAGCAGTTCTTC. It specifies CASSPSRDNEQFF.

This rearrangement joins TRBV7-9 to TRBJ2-7; the D gene is possibly TRBD2 (5 bases). Trimming removed 1 base from V and 4 bases from J, with 14 bases in between. Germline CDR1 is SEHNR and CDR2 is FQNEAQ (reference sequence). CDR3 length: 15 residues. This CDR3 is CASSLDGMELYEQYF. The CDR3 bases are TGTGCCAGCAGCTTAGACGGGATGGAACTATACGAGCAGTACTTC.